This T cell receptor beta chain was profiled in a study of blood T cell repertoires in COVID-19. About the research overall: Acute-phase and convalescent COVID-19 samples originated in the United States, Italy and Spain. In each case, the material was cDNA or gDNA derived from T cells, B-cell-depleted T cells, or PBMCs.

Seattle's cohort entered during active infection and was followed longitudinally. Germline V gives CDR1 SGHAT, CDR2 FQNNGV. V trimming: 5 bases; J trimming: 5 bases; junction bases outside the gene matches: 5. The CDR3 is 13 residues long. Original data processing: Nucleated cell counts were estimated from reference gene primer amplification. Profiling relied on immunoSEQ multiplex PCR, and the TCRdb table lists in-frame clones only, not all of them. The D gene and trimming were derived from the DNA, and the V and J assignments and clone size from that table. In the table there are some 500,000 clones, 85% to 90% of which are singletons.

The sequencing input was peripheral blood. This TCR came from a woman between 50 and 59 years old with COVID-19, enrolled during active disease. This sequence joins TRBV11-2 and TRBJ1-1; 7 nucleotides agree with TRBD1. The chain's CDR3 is CASSTDRETEAFF. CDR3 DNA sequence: TGTGCCAGCAGCACTGACAGGGAGACTGAAGCTTTCTTT. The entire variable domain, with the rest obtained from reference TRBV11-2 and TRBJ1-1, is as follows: EAGVAQSPRYKIIEKRQSVAFWCNPISGHATLYWYQQILGQGPKLLIQFQNNGVVDDSQLPKDRFSAERLKGVDSTLKIQPAKLEDSAVYLCASSTDRETEAFFGQGTRLTVV.